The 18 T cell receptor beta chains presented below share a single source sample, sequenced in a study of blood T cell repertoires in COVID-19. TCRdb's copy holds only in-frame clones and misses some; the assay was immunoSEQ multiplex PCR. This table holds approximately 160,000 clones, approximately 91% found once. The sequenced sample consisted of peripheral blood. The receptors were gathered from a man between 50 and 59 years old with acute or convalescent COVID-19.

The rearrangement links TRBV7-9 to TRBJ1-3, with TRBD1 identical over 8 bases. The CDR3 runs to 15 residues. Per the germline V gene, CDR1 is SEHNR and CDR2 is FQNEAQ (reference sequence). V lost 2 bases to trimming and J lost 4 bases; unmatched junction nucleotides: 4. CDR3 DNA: TGTGCCAGCAGCTTACAGGGGGCGCAGGGAAACACCATATATTTT. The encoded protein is CASSLQGAQGNTIYF.

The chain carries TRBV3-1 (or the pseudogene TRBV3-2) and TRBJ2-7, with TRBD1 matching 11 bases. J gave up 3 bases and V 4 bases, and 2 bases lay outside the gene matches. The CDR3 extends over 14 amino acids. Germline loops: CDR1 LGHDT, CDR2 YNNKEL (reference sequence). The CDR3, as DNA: TGTGCCAGCAGCCCCGGGACAGGGGGCTACGAGCAGTACTTC. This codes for CASSPGTGGYEQYF.

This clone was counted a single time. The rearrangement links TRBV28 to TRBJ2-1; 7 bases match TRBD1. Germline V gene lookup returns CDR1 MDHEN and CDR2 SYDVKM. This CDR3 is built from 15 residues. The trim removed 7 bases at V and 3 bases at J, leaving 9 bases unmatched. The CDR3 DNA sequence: TGTGCCAGCATCCGCAGACAGGGTCTCTACAATGAGCAGTTCTTC. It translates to CASIRRQGLYNEQFF.

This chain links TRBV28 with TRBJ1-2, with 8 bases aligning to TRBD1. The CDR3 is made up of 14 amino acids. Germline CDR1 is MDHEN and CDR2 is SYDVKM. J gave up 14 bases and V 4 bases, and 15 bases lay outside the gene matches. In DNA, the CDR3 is TGTGCCAGCAGTTCAGGGGGCTCCCTTATACGTGGGACCTTC. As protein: CASSSGGSLIRGTF.

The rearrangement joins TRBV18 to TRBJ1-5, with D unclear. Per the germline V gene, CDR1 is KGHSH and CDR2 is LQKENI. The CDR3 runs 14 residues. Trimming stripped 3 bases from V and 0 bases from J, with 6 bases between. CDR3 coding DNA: TGTGCCAGCTCACCGGGGAGTAGCAATCAGCCCCAGCATTTT. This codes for CASSPGSSNQPQHF.

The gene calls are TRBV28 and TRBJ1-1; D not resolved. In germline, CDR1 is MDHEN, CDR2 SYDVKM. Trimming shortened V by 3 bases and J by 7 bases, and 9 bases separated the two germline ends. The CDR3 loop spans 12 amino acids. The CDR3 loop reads CASSLTRFEAFF. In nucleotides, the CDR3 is TGTGCCAGCAGTTTGACCAGGTTTGAAGCTTTCTTT.

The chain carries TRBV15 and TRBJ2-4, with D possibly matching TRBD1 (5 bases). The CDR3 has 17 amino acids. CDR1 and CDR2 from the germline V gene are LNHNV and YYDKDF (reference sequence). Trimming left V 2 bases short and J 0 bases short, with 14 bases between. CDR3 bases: TGTGCCACCAGCAGACAAGGGCAGGGCCAAGCCAAAAACATTCAGTACTTC. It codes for CATSRQGQGQAKNIQYF.

CDR3 loop: CASSSGGWGETQYF. The CDR3 nucleotides read TGTGCCAGCAGCTCGGGGGGCTGGGGGGAGACCCAGTACTTC. The rearrangement links TRBV9 to TRBJ2-5, with a possible D match to TRBD2 (7 bases). With 4 bases removed from V and 5 bases from J, the gap between germline ends came to 15 bases. The germline CDR1 and CDR2 sequences are SGDLS and YYNGEE. This CDR3 contains 14 residues.

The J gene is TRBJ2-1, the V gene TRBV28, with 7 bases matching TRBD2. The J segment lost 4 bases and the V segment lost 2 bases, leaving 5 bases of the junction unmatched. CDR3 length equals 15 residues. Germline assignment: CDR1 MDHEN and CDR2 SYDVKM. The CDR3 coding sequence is TGTGCCAGCAGTTTAGCTAGCGGAGGGTACAATGAGCAGTTCTTC. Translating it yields CASSLASGGYNEQFF.

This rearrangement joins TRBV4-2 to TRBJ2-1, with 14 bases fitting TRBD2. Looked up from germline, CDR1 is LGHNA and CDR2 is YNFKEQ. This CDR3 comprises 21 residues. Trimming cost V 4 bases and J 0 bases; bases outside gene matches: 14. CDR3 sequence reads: CASSRTRLAGGHLGSYNEQFF. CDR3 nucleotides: TGTGCCAGCAGCCGCACCCGACTAGCGGGAGGGCATTTGGGCTCCTACAATGAGCAGTTCTTC.

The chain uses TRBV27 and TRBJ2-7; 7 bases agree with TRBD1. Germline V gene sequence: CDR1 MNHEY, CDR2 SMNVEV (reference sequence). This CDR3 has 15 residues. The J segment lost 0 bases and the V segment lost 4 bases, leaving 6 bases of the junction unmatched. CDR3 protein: CASSSADRFSYEQYF. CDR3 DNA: TGTGCCAGCAGTTCCGCGGACAGGTTCTCCTACGAGCAGTACTTC.

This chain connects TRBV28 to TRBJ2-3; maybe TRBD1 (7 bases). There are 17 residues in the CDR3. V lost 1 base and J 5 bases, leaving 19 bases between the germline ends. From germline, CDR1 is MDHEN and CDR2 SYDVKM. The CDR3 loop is CASSLSAGGFSGDTQYF. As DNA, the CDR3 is TGTGCCAGCAGTTTATCTGCAGGGGGGTTCTCGGGAGATACGCAGTATTTT. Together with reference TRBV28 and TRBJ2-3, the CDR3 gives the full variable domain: DVKVTQSSRYLVKRTGEKVFLECVQDMDHENMFWYRQDPGLGLRLIYFSYDVKMKEKGDIPEGYSVSREKKERFSLILESASTNQTSMYLCASSLSAGGFSGDTQYFGPGTRLTVL.

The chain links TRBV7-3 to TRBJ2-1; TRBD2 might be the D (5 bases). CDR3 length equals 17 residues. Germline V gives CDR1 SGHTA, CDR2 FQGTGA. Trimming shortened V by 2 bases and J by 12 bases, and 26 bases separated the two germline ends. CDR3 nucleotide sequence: TGTGCCAGCAGCTTACAGGCCGTTGCGGGCCACCCCAAGGGGCAGTTCTTC. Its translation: CASSLQAVAGHPKGQFF.

CDR3 residues: CASSEIAAAYYEQYF. CDR3 nucleotides: TGTGCCAGCTCGGAAATAGCGGCCGCCTACTACGAGCAGTACTTC. This chain joins TRBV6-6 and TRBJ2-7; TRBD2 might be the D (6 bases). The V and J ends lost 8 bases and 3 bases respectively, with 20 bases between them. The CDR3 runs to 15 residues. CDR1 and CDR2 from the germline V gene are MNHNY and SVGAGI (reference sequence).

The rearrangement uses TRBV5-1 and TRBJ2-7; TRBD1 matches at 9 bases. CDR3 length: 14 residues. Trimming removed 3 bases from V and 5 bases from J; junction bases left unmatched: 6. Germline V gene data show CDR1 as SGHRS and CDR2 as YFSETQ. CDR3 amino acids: CASSSGQGMDEQYF. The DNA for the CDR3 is TGCGCCAGCAGCTCGGGACAGGGAATGGACGAGCAGTACTTC.

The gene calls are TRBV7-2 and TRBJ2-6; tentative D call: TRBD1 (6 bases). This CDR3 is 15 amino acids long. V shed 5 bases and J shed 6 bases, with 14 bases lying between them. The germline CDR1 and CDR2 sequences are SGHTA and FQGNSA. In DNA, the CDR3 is TGTGCCAGCAGCGCCCTACAGGGCCAGGCCAACGTCCTGACTTTC. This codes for CASSALQGQANVLTF.

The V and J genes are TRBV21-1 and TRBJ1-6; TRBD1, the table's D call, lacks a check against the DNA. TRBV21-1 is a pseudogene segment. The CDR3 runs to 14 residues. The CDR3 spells CASSNRGPNSPLHF. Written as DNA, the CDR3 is TGTGCCAGCAGCAACAGGGGACCGAATTCACCCCTCCACTTT.

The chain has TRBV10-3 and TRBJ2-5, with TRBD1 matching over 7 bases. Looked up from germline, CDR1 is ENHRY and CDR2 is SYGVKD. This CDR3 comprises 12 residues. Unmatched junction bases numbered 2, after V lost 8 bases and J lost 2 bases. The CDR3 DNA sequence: TGTGCCATCGGGGACAGACAAGAGACCCAGTACTTC. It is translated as CAIGDRQETQYF.